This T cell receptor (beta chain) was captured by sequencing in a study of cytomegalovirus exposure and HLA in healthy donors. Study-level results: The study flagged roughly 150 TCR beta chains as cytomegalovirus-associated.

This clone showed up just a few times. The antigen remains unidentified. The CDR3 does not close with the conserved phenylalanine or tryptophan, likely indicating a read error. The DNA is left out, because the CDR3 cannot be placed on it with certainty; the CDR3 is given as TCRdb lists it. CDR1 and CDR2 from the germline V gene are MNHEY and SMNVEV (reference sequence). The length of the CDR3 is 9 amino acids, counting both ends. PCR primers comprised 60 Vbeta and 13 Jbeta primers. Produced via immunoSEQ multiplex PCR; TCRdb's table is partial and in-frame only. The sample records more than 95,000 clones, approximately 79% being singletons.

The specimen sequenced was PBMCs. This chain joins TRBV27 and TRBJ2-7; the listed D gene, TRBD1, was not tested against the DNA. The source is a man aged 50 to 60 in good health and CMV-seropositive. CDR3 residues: CASRDSSYE.